The 14 T cell receptor beta chains in this list originate from one sample, sequenced in a study of cytomegalovirus exposure and HLA in healthy donors (dated by TCRdb to 2016 to 2017). Library prep was done by the immunoSEQ multiplex PCR assay. For the multiplex PCR, a mixture combining 60 forward primers for TCR Vbeta segments and 13 reverse primers for TCR Jbeta segments was used. The immuneACCESS repertoire file appears here via TCRdb, limited to in-frame rearrangements. These files lack a portion of the clones; in checked studies, under half of the deficit traces to unresolved V genes, and the cause of the others is not known. The sample profile shows 150,000 to 200,000 clones; approximately 80% of them were found once. The ten largest clones take up about 2.5% of the sample. The sequenced sample consisted of PBMCs. The receptors were sampled from a woman between 45 and 60 years old in good health and CMV-seronegative.

The chain is built from TRBV5-1 and TRBJ1-2; a possible D gene is TRBD1 (5 bases). The germline V gene encodes CDR1 SGHRS and CDR2 YFSETQ. Trimming took 4 bases from V and 6 from J, leaving 25 bases between them. The CDR3 loop spans 17 amino acids. CDR3 sequence reads: CASSRYVAGLIVDGYTF. DNA of the CDR3: TGCGCCAGCAGCCGGTACGTGGCAGGGCTAATAGTTGATGGCTACACCTTC. The full variable domain, in which reference TRBV5-1 and TRBJ1-2 provide the parts outside the CDR3, is KAGVTQTPRYLIKTRGQQVTLSCSPISGHRSVSWYQQTPGQGLQFLFEYFSETQRNKGNFPGRFSGRQFSNSRSEMNVSTLELGDSALYLCASSRYVAGLIVDGYTFGSGTRLTVV.

The chain combines TRBV7-2 with TRBJ1-6; D is perhaps TRBD1 (6 bases). The CDR3 extends over 17 amino acids. Trimming cost V 3 bases and J 2 bases, with 14 bases left between them. Looked up from germline, CDR1 is SGHTA and CDR2 is FQGNSA. CDR3 loop: CASSLRVRQAYNSPLHF. In nucleotides, the CDR3 is TGTGCCAGCAGCTTGAGGGTGCGACAGGCCTATAATTCACCCCTCCACTTT.

J is TRBJ1-1 and V is TRBV6-5; D gene unclear. The CDR3 is 13 residues long. V lost 5 bases to trimming and J lost 8 bases, with 15 bases between them. The germline V gene has CDR1 MNHEY and CDR2 SVGAGI. CDR3 DNA sequence: TGTGCCAGCAGTCAGGCTCGATGGCTAGAAGCTTTCTTT. This sequence encodes CASSQARWLEAFF.

The chain carries TRBV28 and TRBJ1-5; no definite D call. V shed 4 bases and J shed 1 base, with 5 bases lying between them. Germline V gene sequence: CDR1 MDHEN, CDR2 SYDVKM. This CDR3 is built from 13 residues. The DNA of the CDR3 is TGTGCCAGCAGTTCCCGGAGCAATCAGCCCCAGCATTTT. Residues: CASSSRSNQPQHF.

This clone was seen once. The chain links TRBV4-1 to TRBJ1-1, with D possibly matching TRBD1 (6 bases). V lost 2 bases and J lost 2, with 12 bases in between. CDR1 and CDR2 (germline): MGHRA, YSYEKL. The CDR3 covers 15 residues. The chain's CDR3 is CASSQWGPINTEAFF. CDR3 in DNA: TGCGCCAGCAGCCAATGGGGGCCCATTAACACTGAAGCTTTCTTT.

V gene TRBV14 combines with J gene TRBJ1-4; 8 bases map to TRBD1. V dropped 3 bases and J dropped 3; count of bases not matched to a gene: 3. The CDR3 covers 15 residues. Germline values: CDR1 SGHDN, CDR2 FVKESK. The CDR3 coding sequence is TGTGCCAGCAGCCACAGACAGGGGTCTAATGAAAAACTGTTTTTT. Translated, it gives CASSHRQGSNEKLFF.

This clone is labeled as medium-sized. The chain links TRBV4-1 to TRBJ1-5; 7 bases align to TRBD1. The CDR3 spans 15 residues. Germline CDR1 reads MGHRA; CDR2 reads YSYEKL. The junction had 3 bases not matched to a gene; V was cut back by 1 base and J by 3 bases. The chain's CDR3 is CASSQGTGFNQPQHF. As DNA, the CDR3 is TGCGCCAGCAGCCAAGGGACAGGCTTCAATCAGCCCCAGCATTTT.

About this clone: This specimen includes other DNA sequences encoding the same CDR3. V gene TRBV5-1 combines with J gene TRBJ2-7; 14 bases agree with TRBD2. This CDR3 is 15 amino acids long. Unmatched junction bases numbered 3, after V lost 5 bases and J lost 2 bases. Germline V gene lookup returns CDR1 SGHRS and CDR2 YFSETQ. The CDR3 coding sequence is TGCGCCAGCAGTCCGGGACTAGCGGGGGCCTACGAGCAGTACTTC. Encoded protein: CASSPGLAGAYEQYF.

V is TRBV6-6 and J is TRBJ2-7; TRBD1 is a possible D gene (6 bases). The germline V and J ends were trimmed by 9 bases and 0 bases, with 15 bases remaining between them. The CDR3 consists of 14 residues. Per the germline V gene, CDR1 is MNHNY and CDR2 is SVGAGI (reference sequence). The CDR3 region has the DNA TGTGCCAGTGCCCCAGGGGAAAGCTCCTACGAGCAGTACTTC. Translation gives CASAPGESSYEQYF.

By share, this clone ranks as medium-sized. The CDR3 region is CASSPRQNTEAFF. The CDR3 region has the DNA TGTGCCAGCTCACCACGACAGAACACTGAAGCTTTCTTT. The gene calls are TRBV18 and TRBJ1-1; no firm D call. CDR1 is KGHSH, CDR2 LQKENI, per germline. V lost 1 base and J lost 1, with 4 bases in between. The CDR3 extends over 13 amino acids.

This sequence joins TRBV7-2 and TRBJ1-5; TRBD1 might be the D (6 bases). Per germline, CDR1 SGHTA and CDR2 FQGNSA. V was trimmed by 6 bases and J by 2 bases, leaving 14 bases between them. This CDR3 contains 15 residues. This chain's CDR3 is CASSRGGGGNQPQHF. For the CDR3, the DNA is TGTGCCAGCAGTCGGGGCGGGGGCGGCAATCAGCCCCAGCATTTT.

V usage is TRBV5-1 and J usage is TRBJ2-3; D might be TRBD2 (6 bases). Germline CDR1 reads SGHRS; CDR2 reads YFSETQ. The CDR3 extends over 15 amino acids. Deletions cut 0 bases from V and 3 bases from J, with 11 bases between. The CDR3 region is CASSLEGGNTDTQYF. The DNA of the CDR3 is TGCGCCAGCAGCTTGGAAGGCGGGAATACAGATACGCAGTATTTT.

The V and J genes are TRBV7-2 and TRBJ2-1; TRBD2 aligns across 7 bases. CDR3 length: 15 amino acids. In germline, CDR1 is SGHTA, CDR2 FQGNSA. Trimming at V came to 2 bases and at J to 6 bases, leaving 7 bases not matched to a gene. As DNA, the CDR3 is TGTGCCAGCAGCTTAACGGGGGGAGGAGTCAATGAGCAGTTCTTC. Encoded protein: CASSLTGGGVNEQFF.

This clone was detected only a few times. V gene TRBV10-3 combines with J gene TRBJ1-6; 10 positions match TRBD1. The V and J ends lost 10 bases and 5 bases, in that order; junction bases with no gene match: 8. There are 15 residues in the CDR3. Germline CDR1 and CDR2: ENHRY and SYGVKD. The CDR3 bases are TGTGCCACTAAAGCCGGGACAGGGGATAATTCACCCCTCCACTTT. This gives the protein CATKAGTGDNSPLHF.